This T cell receptor beta chain came from a study of blood T cell repertoires in COVID-19. Study-wide context: The United States, Italy and Spain supplied acute and convalescent COVID-19 samples. T cells, B-cell-depleted T cells, or PBMCs supplied cDNA or gDNA.

How the authors handled the data: Estimation of nucleated cell counts relied on the amplification of reference gene primers. The assay was immunoSEQ multiplex PCR, and TCRdb's table has in-frame clones only and misses some. V and J calls and clone size come straight from that table; D and trimming were deduced from the DNA. The sample includes about 65,000 clones, about 75% of them seen just once. The germline V gene has CDR1 ENHRY and CDR2 SYGVKD. The CDR3 is 14 amino acids. Trimming pared 7 bases from V and 0 bases from J, leaving 12 bases between. The chain has TRBV10-3 and TRBJ1-1; tentatively, D is TRBD1 (6 bases). The TCR comes from a human donor in a cohort sampled during active COVID-19. Sequencing was carried out using peripheral blood. The CDR3 protein is CAITNGQLNTEAFF. The CDR3 nucleotides are TGTGCCATCACTAACGGACAGCTGAACACTGAAGCTTTCTTT.